The TCR beta chain under discussion was sequenced for a study of B cell selection in AIRE deficiency. This clone was observed a single time. The target antigen is unknown. The protocol was immunoSEQ multiplex PCR, while the TCRdb copy is restricted to in-frame clones and leaves out a portion. The table lists roughly 18,000 clones, approximately 94% of them singletons. Sorted regulatory T cells were CD4-positive, CD25-high and CD127-low or negative. General observations from the study: Healthy donors alone shared over 25% of some 3,300 Treg sequences; patients alone approximately 9.1%. TCRbeta-only data showed around 39% of shared healthy Treg sequences in healthy Tconv. Tconv and Treg cells from AIRE-deficient patients resembled healthy donors in TCRBV usage, CDR3 length and diversity.

The CDR3 is 12 amino acids. V lost 5 bases and J lost 2, with 7 bases in between. In germline, CDR1 is SEHNR, CDR2 FQNEAQ (reference sequence). The receptor was derived from a human donor in good health. This chain connects TRBV7-9 to TRBJ2-7; D is ambiguous. Sequenced sample: CD4+CD25+ Tregs sorted from PBMCs. This chain's CDR3 is CASSPDAYEQYF. CDR3 nucleotide sequence: TGTGCCAGCAGCCCTGACGCCTACGAGCAGTACTTC.